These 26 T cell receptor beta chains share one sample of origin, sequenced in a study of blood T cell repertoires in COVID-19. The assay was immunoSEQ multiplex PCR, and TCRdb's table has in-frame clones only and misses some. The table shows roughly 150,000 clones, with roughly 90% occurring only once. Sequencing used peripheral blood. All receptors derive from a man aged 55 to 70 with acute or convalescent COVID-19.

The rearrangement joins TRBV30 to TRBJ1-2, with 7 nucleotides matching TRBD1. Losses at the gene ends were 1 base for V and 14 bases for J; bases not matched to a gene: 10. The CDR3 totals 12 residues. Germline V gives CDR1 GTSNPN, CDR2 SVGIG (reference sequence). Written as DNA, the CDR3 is TGTGCCTGGAGTGGTCCGGGACAGAAAACAACCTTC. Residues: CAWSGPGQKTTF.

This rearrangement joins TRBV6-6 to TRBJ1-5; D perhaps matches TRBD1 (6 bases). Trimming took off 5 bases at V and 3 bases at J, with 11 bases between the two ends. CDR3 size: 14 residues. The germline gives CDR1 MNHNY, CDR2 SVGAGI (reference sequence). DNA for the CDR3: TGTGCCAGCAGTGATCAGGGGACCAATCAGCCCCAGCATTTT. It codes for CASSDQGTNQPQHF.

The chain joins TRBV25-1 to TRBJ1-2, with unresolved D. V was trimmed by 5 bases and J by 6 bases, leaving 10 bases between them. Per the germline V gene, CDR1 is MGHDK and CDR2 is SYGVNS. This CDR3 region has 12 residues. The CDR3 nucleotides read TGTGCCAGCAGTCGCTTGGAGGATGGCTACACCTTC. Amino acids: CASSRLEDGYTF.

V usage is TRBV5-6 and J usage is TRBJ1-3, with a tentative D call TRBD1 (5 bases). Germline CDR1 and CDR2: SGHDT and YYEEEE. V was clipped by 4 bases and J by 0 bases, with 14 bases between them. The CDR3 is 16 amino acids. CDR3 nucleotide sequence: TGTGCCAGCAGCCGCGTGGGGCCCTTCTCTGGAAACACCATATATTTT. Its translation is CASSRVGPFSGNTIYF.

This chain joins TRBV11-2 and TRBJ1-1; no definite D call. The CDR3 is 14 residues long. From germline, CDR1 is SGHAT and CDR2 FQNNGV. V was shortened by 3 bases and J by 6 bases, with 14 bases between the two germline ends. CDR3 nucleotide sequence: TGTGCCAGCAGCTTCGCGAGGGATTATTCTGAAGCTTTCTTT. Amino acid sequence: CASSFARDYSEAFF.

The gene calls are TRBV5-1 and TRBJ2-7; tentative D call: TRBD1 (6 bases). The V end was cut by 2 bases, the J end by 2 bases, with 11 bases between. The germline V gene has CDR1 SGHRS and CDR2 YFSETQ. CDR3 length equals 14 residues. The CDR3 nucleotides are TGCGCCAGCAGCTTAGGACAGTTCACCTACGAGCAGTACTTC. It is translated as CASSLGQFTYEQYF.

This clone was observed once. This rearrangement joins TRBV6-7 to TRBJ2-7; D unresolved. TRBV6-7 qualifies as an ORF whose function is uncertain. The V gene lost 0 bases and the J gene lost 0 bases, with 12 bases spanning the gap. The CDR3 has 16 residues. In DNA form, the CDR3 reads TGTGCCAGCAGTTACTCGAAGCGCCGGAACTCCTACGAGCAGTACTTC. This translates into CASSYSKRRNSYEQYF.

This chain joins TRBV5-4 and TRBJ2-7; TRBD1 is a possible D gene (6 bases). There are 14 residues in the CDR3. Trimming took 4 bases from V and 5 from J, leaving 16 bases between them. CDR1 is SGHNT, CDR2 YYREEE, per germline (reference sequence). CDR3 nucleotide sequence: TGTGCCAGCAGCGGGAAACAGGGAGTCCACGAGCAGTACTTC. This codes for CASSGKQGVHEQYF.

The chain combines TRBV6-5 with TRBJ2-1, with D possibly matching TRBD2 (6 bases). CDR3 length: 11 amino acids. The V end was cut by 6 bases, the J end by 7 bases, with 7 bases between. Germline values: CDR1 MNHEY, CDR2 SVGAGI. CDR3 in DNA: TGTGCCAGCAGGGGGAGGAATGAGCAGTTCTTC. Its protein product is CASRGRNEQFF.

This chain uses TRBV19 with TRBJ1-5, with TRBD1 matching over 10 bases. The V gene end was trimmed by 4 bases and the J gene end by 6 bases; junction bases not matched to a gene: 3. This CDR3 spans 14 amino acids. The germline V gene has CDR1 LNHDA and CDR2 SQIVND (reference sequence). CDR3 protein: CASSTGQGFQPQHF. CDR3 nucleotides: TGTGCCAGTAGTACGGGACAGGGGTTTCAGCCCCAGCATTTT.

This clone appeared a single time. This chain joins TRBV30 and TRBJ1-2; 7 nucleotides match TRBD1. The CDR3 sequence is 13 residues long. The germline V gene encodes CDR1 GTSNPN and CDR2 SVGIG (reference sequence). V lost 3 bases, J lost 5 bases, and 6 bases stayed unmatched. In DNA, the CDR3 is TGTGCCTGGAGCCAGACAGGGACTTATGGCTACACCTTC. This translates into CAWSQTGTYGYTF.

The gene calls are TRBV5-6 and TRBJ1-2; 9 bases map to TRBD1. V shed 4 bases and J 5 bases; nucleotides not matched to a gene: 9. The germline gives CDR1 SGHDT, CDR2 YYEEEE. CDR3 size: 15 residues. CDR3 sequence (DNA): TGTGCCAGCAGCCCCCCAGGGACAGGGAAGTATGGCTACACCTTC. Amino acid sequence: CASSPPGTGKYGYTF. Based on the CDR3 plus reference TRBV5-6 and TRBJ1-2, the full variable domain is DAGVTQSPTHLIKTRGQQVTLRCSPKSGHDTVSWYQQALGQGPQFIFQYYEEEERQRGNFPDRFSGHQFPNYSSELNVNALLLGDSALYLCASSPPGTGKYGYTFGSGTRLTVV.

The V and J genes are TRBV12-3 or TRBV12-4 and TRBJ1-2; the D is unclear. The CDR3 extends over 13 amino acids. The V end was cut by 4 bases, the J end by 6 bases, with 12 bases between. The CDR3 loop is CASSSRAPDGYTF. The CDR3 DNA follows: TGTGCCAGCAGTTCCCGCGCCCCGGATGGCTACACCTTC.

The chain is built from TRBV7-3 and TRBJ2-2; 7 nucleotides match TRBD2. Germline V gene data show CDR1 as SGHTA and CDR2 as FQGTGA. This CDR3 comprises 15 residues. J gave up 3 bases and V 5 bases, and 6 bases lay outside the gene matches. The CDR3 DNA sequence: TGTGCCAGCAGCCCCGCGGGGGAGGACACCGGGGAGCTGTTTTTT. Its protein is CASSPAGEDTGELFF.

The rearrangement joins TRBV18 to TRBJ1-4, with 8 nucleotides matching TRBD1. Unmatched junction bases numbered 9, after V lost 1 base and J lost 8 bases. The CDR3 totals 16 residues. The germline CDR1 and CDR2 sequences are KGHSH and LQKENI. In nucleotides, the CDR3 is TGTGCCAGCTCACCACAATGGGGCAGGGGGCGAGAAAAACTGTTTTTT. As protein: CASSPQWGRGREKLFF.

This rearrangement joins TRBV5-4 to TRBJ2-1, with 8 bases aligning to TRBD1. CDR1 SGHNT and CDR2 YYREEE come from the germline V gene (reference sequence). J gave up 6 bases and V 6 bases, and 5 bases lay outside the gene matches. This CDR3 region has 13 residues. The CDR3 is CASTDRVSNEQFF. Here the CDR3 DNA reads TGTGCCAGCACGGACAGGGTTAGCAATGAGCAGTTCTTC.

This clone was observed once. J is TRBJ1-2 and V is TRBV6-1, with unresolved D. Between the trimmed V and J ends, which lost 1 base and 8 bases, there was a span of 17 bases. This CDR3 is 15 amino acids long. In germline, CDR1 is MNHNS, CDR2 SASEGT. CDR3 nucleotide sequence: TGTGCCAGCAGTGAAGGTAATCCTTCTTATGAGGGCTACACCTTC. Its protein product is CASSEGNPSYEGYTF.

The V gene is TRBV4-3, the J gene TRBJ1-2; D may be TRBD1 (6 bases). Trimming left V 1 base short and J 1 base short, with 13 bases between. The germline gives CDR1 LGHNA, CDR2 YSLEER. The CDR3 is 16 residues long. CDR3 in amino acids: CASSQVVGGDNYGYTF. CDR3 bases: TGCGCCAGCAGCCAAGTAGTAGGGGGTGATAACTATGGCTACACCTTC.

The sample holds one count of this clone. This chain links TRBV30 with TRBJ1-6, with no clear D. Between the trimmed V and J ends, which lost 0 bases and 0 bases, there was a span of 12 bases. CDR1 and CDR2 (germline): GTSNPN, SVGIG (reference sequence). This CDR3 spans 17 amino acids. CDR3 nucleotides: TGTGCCTGGAGTGTACGGAGGCAGCTCTCCTATAATTCACCCCTCCACTTT. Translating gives CAWSVRRQLSYNSPLHF.

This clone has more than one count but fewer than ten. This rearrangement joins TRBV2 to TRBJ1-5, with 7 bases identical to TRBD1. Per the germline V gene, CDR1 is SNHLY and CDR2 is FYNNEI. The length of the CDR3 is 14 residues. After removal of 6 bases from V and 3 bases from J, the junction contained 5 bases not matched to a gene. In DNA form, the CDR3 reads TGTGCCAGCAGGGGACAGACAAACAATCAGCCCCAGCATTTT. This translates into CASRGQTNNQPQHF. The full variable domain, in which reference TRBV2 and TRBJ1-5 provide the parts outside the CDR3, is EPEVTQTPSHQVTQMGQEVILRCVPISNHLYFYWYRQILGQKVEFLVSFYNNEISEKSEIFDDQFSVERPDGSNFTLKIRSTKLEDSAMYFCASRGQTNNQPQHFGDGTRLSIL.

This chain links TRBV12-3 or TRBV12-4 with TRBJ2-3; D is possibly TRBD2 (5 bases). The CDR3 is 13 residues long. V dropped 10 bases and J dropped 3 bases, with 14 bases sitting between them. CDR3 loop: CATGMRETDTQYF. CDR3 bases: TGTGCCACCGGGATGAGGGAGACAGATACGCAGTATTTT.

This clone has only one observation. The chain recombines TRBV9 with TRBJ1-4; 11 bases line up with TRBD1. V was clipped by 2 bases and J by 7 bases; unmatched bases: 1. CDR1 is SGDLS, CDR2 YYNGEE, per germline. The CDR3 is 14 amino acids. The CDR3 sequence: CASSVGTGGEKLFF. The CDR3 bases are TGTGCCAGCAGCGTCGGGACAGGGGGTGAAAAACTGTTTTTT.

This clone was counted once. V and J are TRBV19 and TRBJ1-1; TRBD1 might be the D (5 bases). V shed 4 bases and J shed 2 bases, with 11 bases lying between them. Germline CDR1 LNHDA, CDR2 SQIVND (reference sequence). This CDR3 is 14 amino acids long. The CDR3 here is CASSSRGDNTEAFF. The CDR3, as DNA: TGTGCCAGTAGTAGCCGGGGGGACAACACTGAAGCTTTCTTT.

This CDR3 is CASSLGAGAPETQYF. CDR3 coding DNA: TGTGCCAGCAGCTTAGGGGCGGGGGCCCCAGAGACCCAGTACTTC. This chain links TRBV7-2 with TRBJ2-5, with D possibly matching TRBD2 (7 bases). Germline-derived CDR1 and CDR2 are SGHTA and FQGNSA. Deletions cut 1 base from V and 4 bases from J, with 13 bases between. The CDR3 sequence is 15 residues long.

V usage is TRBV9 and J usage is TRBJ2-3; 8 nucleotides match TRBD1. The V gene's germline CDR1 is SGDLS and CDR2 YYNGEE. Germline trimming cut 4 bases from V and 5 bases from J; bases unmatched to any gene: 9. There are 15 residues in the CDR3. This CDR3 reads CASSPLDRVEDTQYF. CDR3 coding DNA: TGTGCCAGCAGCCCGTTGGACAGGGTCGAAGATACGCAGTATTTT.

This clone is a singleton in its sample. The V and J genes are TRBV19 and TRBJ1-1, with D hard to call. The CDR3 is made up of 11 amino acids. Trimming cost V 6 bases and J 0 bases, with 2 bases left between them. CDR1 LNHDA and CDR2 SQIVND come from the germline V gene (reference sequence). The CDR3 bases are TGTGCCAGTAGCATGAACACTGAAGCTTTCTTT. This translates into CASSMNTEAFF.